These 18 T cell receptor beta chains were sequenced from one sample in a study of response to subunit inactivated influenza vaccine. Each CDR3 protein gets one entry after TCRdb re-called the RT-PCR reads with MiXCR. The repertoire includes 550,000 to 650,000 distinct CDR3 sequences, about 11% of them detected once, and 10% sits in the top ten. Sequences were derived from PBMCs from blood, sampled on the day of vaccination. These receptors all come from a man aged 45-65 years who received an inactivated influenza vaccine.

This clonotype was seen a few times. The V gene is TRBV20-1, the J gene TRBJ1-2, with 8 bases fitting TRBD1. Losses at the gene ends were 1 base for V and 7 bases for J; bases not matched to a gene: 8. CDR3 length: 14 amino acids. CDR1 is DFQATT and CDR2 is SNEGSKA in the germline V gene (reference sequence). CDR3 bases: TGCAGTGCTAGAGCACCAGGACAGGGCGGTGGCTACACCTTC. It yields the protein CSARAPGQGGGYTF.

The chain joins TRBV12-3 or TRBV12-4 to TRBJ2-7, with 7 bases aligning to TRBD2. The CDR3 contains 15 residues. V gave up 6 bases and J gave up 3 bases; unmatched junction bases: 11. The CDR3 loop reads CASSQTSTSSYEQYF. The CDR3 nucleotides are TGTGCCAGCAGCCAAACTTCGACTAGCAGCTACGAGCAGTACTTC.

In its sample, this clonotype was seen a few times. The chain combines TRBV12-3 or TRBV12-4 with TRBJ2-1, with TRBD2 matching over 9 bases. V trimming: 6 bases; J trimming: 2 bases; junction bases outside the gene matches: 5. This CDR3 has 15 residues. The CDR3 loop reads CASSSRLAAYNEQFF. In DNA form, the CDR3 reads TGTGCCAGCAGCTCGCGACTAGCGGCCTACAATGAGCAGTTCTTC.

Only a few counts were recorded for this clonotype. The chain uses TRBV7-2 and TRBJ2-7, with a tentative D call TRBD1 (5 bases). This CDR3 has 14 residues. V was shortened by 5 bases and J by 1 base, with 12 bases between the two germline ends. CDR1 and CDR2 (germline): SGHTA, FQGNSA. CDR3 sequence reads: CASSKGAGSYEQYF. In DNA, the CDR3 is TGTGCCAGCAGCAAAGGGGCAGGGTCCTACGAGCAGTACTTC.

This clonotype was detected only a few times. The chain links TRBV24-1 to TRBJ2-3; 8 bases fit TRBD1. The CDR3 spans 15 residues. V was pared by 4 bases and J by 4 bases, with 6 bases of the junction left unmatched. Germline CDR1 reads KGHDR; CDR2 reads SFDVKD. CDR3 sequence (DNA): TGTGCCACCAGTGACCCCGGACAGGGAGCAGATACGCAGTATTTT. It is translated as CATSDPGQGADTQYF.

This clonotype was picked up a small number of times. The genes are TRBV29-1 and TRBJ2-1; TRBD1 aligns across 10 bases. The germline gives CDR1 SQVTM, CDR2 ANQGSEA. This CDR3 comprises 15 residues. With 6 bases clipped from V and 1 base from J, the junction kept 6 bases outside the gene matches. The CDR3 DNA is TGCAGCGTCGAGGGACAGGGGCGATCCTACAATGAGCAGTTCTTC. Translated: CSVEGQGRSYNEQFF.

Remarks on this clonotype: A much more abundant neighbour one base away suggests this may be a read error. This sequence joins TRBV12-3 or TRBV12-4 and TRBJ1-2; TRBD1 might be the D (5 bases). V gave up 7 bases and J gave up 4 bases, with 10 bases separating them. This CDR3 spans 12 amino acids. CDR3 sequence: CASTQTVYGYTF. The DNA for the CDR3 is TGTGCCAGCACCCAGACAGTCTATGGCTACACCTTC.

This clonotype was seen at least ten times. The chain employs TRBV12-3 or TRBV12-4 and TRBJ1-1, with a weak D call TRBD1 (5 bases). The CDR3 is 13 residues long. Trimming removed 6 bases at V and 1 base at J, with 9 bases between. The CDR3 nucleotides are TGTGCCAGCAGACCGACAGAGAACACTGAAGCTTTCTTT. Its protein product is CASRPTENTEAFF.

This sequence joins TRBV4-3 and TRBJ2-7; a possible D gene is TRBD2 (5 bases). The ends were cut back, 1 base at V and 3 bases at J, with 13 bases in the middle. This CDR3 comprises 15 residues. The germline gives CDR1 LGHNA, CDR2 YSLEER. CDR3 sequence reads: CASSQGRERFYEQYF. CDR3 bases: TGCGCCAGCAGCCAAGGCCGGGAAAGATTCTACGAGCAGTACTTC.

This clonotype was observed a handful of times. The genes are TRBV4-3 and TRBJ2-7, with 7 bases identical to TRBD1. This CDR3 spans 15 amino acids. Trimming at V came to 0 bases and at J to 6 bases, leaving 8 bases not matched to a gene. Germline V gene sequence: CDR1 LGHNA, CDR2 YSLEER. The CDR3 loop is CASSQDFVAGGEQYF. Written as DNA, the CDR3 is TGCGCCAGCAGCCAAGATTTTGTTGCAGGGGGCGAGCAGTACTTC.

The sample holds a few counts of this clonotype. The chain combines TRBV7-2 with TRBJ2-5; no clear D gene. The germline gives CDR1 SGHTA, CDR2 FQGNSA. This CDR3 spans 14 amino acids. Trimming shortened V by 2 bases and J by 1 base, and 8 bases separated the two germline ends. CDR3 nucleotide sequence: TGTGCCAGCAGCTTATATCCGGTCCAAGAGACCCAGTACTTC. This gives the protein CASSLYPVQETQYF.

This clonotype was observed at least ten times. The chain combines TRBV9 with TRBJ1-1, with 9 bases fitting TRBD1. Germline V gives CDR1 SGDLS, CDR2 YYNGEE. CDR3 size: 13 residues. V shed 5 bases, J shed 3 bases, and the junction held 2 bases outside the gene matches. CDR3 in amino acids: CASSRDRDTEAFF. CDR3 nucleotide sequence: TGTGCCAGCAGTAGGGACAGGGACACTGAAGCTTTCTTT.

This clonotype came up many times. The rearrangement joins TRBV10-3 to TRBJ2-3; D remains ambiguous. Trimming stripped 3 bases from V and 5 bases from J, with 12 bases between. This CDR3 comprises 14 residues. The germline V gene has CDR1 ENHRY and CDR2 SYGVKD. CDR3 DNA sequence: TGTGCCATCAGTGATTTTGCGTATGGAGATACGCAGTATTTT. It codes for CAISDFAYGDTQYF.

This clonotype was seen only a few times. This chain links TRBV20-1 with TRBJ1-5, with 7 bases that match TRBD1. The CDR3 has 14 amino acids. Germline lookup yields CDR1 DFQATT and CDR2 SNEGSKA (reference sequence). Germline trimming cut 5 bases from V and 3 bases from J; bases unmatched to any gene: 7. The CDR3 DNA reads as TGCAGTGCTCTTGAGGGACAGCCCAATCAGCCCCAGCATTTT. It specifies CSALEGQPNQPQHF.

Ten or more counts support this clonotype. The chain is built from TRBV7-2 and TRBJ2-3; D tentatively reads TRBD1 or TRBD2 (6 bases each). V was clipped by 2 bases and J by 4 bases, with 13 bases between them. The germline V gene encodes CDR1 SGHTA and CDR2 FQGNSA. The CDR3 is made up of 15 amino acids. The CDR3 DNA sequence: TGTGCCAGCAGCTTATTGGGGGGCCAGGCAGATACGCAGTATTTT. Residues: CASSLLGGQADTQYF.

The chain has TRBV24-1 and TRBJ1-1, with D perhaps matching TRBD1 (5 bases). CDR3 size: 13 residues. Trimming removed 2 bases at V and 6 bases at J, with 9 bases between. From germline, CDR1 is KGHDR and CDR2 SFDVKD. The CDR3 protein is CATSDSWGSEAFF. The CDR3 coding sequence is TGTGCCACCAGTGATTCGTGGGGGTCTGAAGCTTTCTTT.

The rearrangement uses TRBV25-1 and TRBJ2-5; D call uncertain. V was pared by 1 base and J by 1 base, with 10 bases between. Germline-derived CDR1 and CDR2 are MGHDK and SYGVNS. The length of the CDR3 is 15 residues. CDR3 sequence: CASSELESSQETQYF. CDR3 coding DNA: TGTGCCAGCAGTGAATTAGAAAGCTCCCAAGAGACCCAGTACTTC.

The chain recombines TRBV12-3 or TRBV12-4 with TRBJ2-1, with unresolved D. The CDR3 consists of 14 residues. V lost 3 bases to trimming and J lost 2 bases, with 8 bases between them. This CDR3 is CASSFESPYNEQFF. CDR3 bases: TGTGCCAGCAGTTTCGAGAGCCCCTACAATGAGCAGTTCTTC.